This is a list of T cell receptor beta chains from one sample in a study of CD8 T cell repertoires and HIV-1 epitope variants. For these receptors, no antigen is known. Assay used: immunoSEQ multiplex PCR; TCRdb lists only in-frame clones, some missing. There are a few thousand clones in the sample; roughly 65% occur only once, and more than 35% lies in the top ten. Sequenced material: cultured CD8+ T cells derived from PBMCs. The source is a male donor with HIV. CDR3s include the opening cysteine and the closing phenylalanine or tryptophan. Each record gives: clone size, D gene, J gene, V gene, CDR3 DNA, CDR3 protein. The D gene is left open where the match is weak. The size field is filled for only some rows; it gives once, few, many or a size class.

.	.	TRBJ1-5	TRBV7-6	TGTGCCAGCAGCTTAGCGCACGGCAGGGAGGGGAATCAGCCCCAGCATTTT	CASSLAHGREGNQPQHF
.	.	TRBJ2-7	TRBV6-1	TGTGCCAGCAGTTCAGATGTCTCGGCCTACGAGCAGTACTTC	CASSSDVSAYEQYF
.	.	TRBJ1-1	TRBV7-9	TGTGCCAGCAGCTTAAATGGGGGTTCCAACACTGAAGCTTTCTTT	CASSLNGGSNTEAFF
few	.	TRBJ2-7	TRBV27	TGTGCCAGCAGTTTACGGGACGGATCCTACGAGCAGTACTTC	CASSLRDGSYEQYF
.	TRBD1	TRBJ2-1	TRBV28	TGTGCCAGCAGGCGACAGGGAACCCCCGGGAATGAGCAGTTCTTC	CASRRQGTPGNEQFF
medium-sized	.	TRBJ2-5	TRBV5-6	TGTGCCAGCAGCTTCCTAACACCTCAAGAGACCCAGTACTTC	CASSFLTPQETQYF
.	.	TRBJ2-1	TRBV18	TGTGCCAGCTCACCACCGGTACAAGCCGGTGGTGAGCAGTTCTTC	CASSPPVQAGGEQFF
.	.	TRBJ1-4	TRBV28	TGTGCCAGCAGTCTTTCCGACGCAGGGGTTGGGGAAAAACTGTTTTTT	CASSLSDAGVGEKLFF
.	.	TRBJ1-1	TRBV7-2	TGTGCCAGCAGCTCCGGGAGGAACACTGAAGCTTTCTTT	CASSSGRNTEAFF
.	TRBD1	TRBJ1-1	TRBV19	TGTGCCAGTAGTCCGGGACAGGGACCATATGGGGACACTGAAGCTTTCTTT	CASSPGQGPYGDTEAFF
.	.	TRBJ1-1	TRBV2	TGTGCCAGCAGGGGACGAGGGGCTGGGACTGAAGCTTTCTTT	CASRGRGAGTEAFF
.	.	TRBJ1-2	TRBV6-6	TGTGCCAGCAGTTCGATTGTAGGGGCGCATGGCTACACCTTC	CASSSIVGAHGYTF
once	TRBD1	TRBJ2-1	TRBV6-5	TGTGCCAGCCGACTGGGACAGGGGAACTACAATGAGCAGTTCTTC	CASRLGQGNYNEQFF
.	.	TRBJ2-3	TRBV4-2	TGTGCCAGCAGCCAAGGCCCGTACGGTTGGGAAACAGATACGCAGTATTTT	CASSQGPYGWETDTQYF
.	.	TRBJ2-1	TRBV28	TGTGCCAGCAGTTTTTCCAGGATCTCCTACAATGAGCAGTTCTTC	CASSFSRISYNEQFF
once	.	TRBJ1-1	TRBV27	TGTGCCAGCAGTTTCGGCAGGGCTAACACTGAAGCTTTCTTT	CASSFGRANTEAFF
.	.	TRBJ2-1	TRBV19	TGTGCCAGTAGTTCTCAAGCATCCTACAATGAGCAGTTCTTC	CASSSQASYNEQFF
.	.	TRBJ2-1	TRBV7-2	TGTGCCAGCAGCCAGGGGCGGGGATGGCAGTTCTTC	CASSQGRGWQFF
.	.	TRBJ2-7	TRBV19	TGTGCCGCTTCGGACGGATCTTACGAGCAGTACTTC	CAASDGSYEQYF
.	TRBD1	TRBJ2-5	TRBV4-3	TGCGCCAGCAGCCAAGATCTCTCGGGACAGGGGGCCCTTGGTCCCCAAGAGACCCAGTACTTC	CASSQDLSGQGALGPQETQYF
.	TRBD1	TRBJ2-7	TRBV28	TGTGCCAGCAGTTTATGGGGACAGGGGGCCTACGAGCAGTACTTC	CASSLWGQGAYEQYF
once	TRBD2	TRBJ2-3	TRBV27	TGTGCCAGCAGTTTATGGCCTAGCGGGGTGACTGGCACAGATACGCAGTATTTT	CASSLWPSGVTGTDTQYF
.	.	TRBJ1-2	TRBV6-1	TGTGCCAGCAGTGAATTTGAGGGGATGGCCCACTATGGCTACACCTTC	CASSEFEGMAHYGYTF
once	.	TRBJ2-2	TRBV11-1	TGTGCCAGCCGGGGGTTGAACACCGGGGAGCTGTTTTTT	CASRGLNTGELFF
.	TRBD1	TRBJ2-4	TRBV6-5	TGTGCCAGCAGTCCCGGACAGGCCCAAAACATTCAGTACTTC	CASSPGQAQNIQYF
.	.	TRBJ2-7	TRBV19	TGTGCCAGTAGTGAGGACTATAACTACGAGCAGTACTTC	CASSEDYNYEQYF
.	.	TRBJ2-5	TRBV5-1	TGCGCCAGCAGCGAGGGACGGAGTAGTTGGGAGACCCAGTACTTC	CASSEGRSSWETQYF
few	TRBD1	TRBJ1-2	TRBV5-4	TGTGCCAGCAGCTGGCAGGAGACAGGGCTCGGCTACACCTTC	CASSWQETGLGYTF